This T cell receptor beta chain came from a study of blood T cell repertoires in COVID-19 (dated by TCRdb to 2018 to 2020). Regarding the complete study: Samples covering the acute and convalescent phases of COVID-19 were provided by collaborators in the United States, Italy and Spain. The prospective study material was composed of cDNA or gDNA derived from T cells, B-cell-depleted T cells, or PBMCs. Deeply sampled blood TCRbeta repertoires from subjects exposed to, actively infected with, or recovered from COVID-19 were included in the dataset. The repertoires were released in a freely available public database meant as a resource for research on the immune response to SARS-CoV-2. The samples were drawn from two sources: the first 160 participants of the ongoing ImmuneRACE study, and fewer than 1,500 subjects contributed by 6 global collaborators. The sample metadata nearly always contained a de-identified subject ID, COVID-19 status, age in years and sex. HLA class I and class II types, where available, came from metadata supplied by the sample provider rather than from assay-based typing. What the authors observed across the whole study: Clinical and demographic metadata were provided uncurated, with the amount varying by source and participant.

A second Seattle source provided samples from volunteer blood donors who had recovered from COVID-19. Each collaborating institution followed its own protocols to collect whole blood in K2EDTA tubes. For TCRbeta analysis, collaborator samples were shipped as frozen whole blood, as isolated PBMCs, or as DNA extracted from either sample type. The immunoSEQ Assay, a bias-controlled multiplex PCR, was used to amplify TCRbeta CDR3 regions from genomic DNA. The study's own analysis went as follows. The number of nucleated cells in each sample was estimated by amplification of reference gene primers within the assay. To quantify the absolute abundance of each unique TCRbeta CDR3 rearrangement, sequence reads were collapsed and filtered. For each sample, productive Simpson clonality was calculated as the square root of Simpson's diversity index over productive rearrangements. Sourced from immuneACCESS, this table was stored by TCRdb with only in-frame sequences that have V and J called. A share of the clones is absent; for the studies checked, an unresolved V gene accounts for under half, and the remainder has no known explanation. Clonal size and the V and J genes are those of that table, whereas D and trimming came from the DNA. The sample table holds 250,000 to 300,000 clones, of which 87% were seen once. 2% to 2.5% of the sample goes to the ten largest clones.

Of note for this clone: Its antigen has not been determined. Qualities for individual bases were not recorded, and no much larger clone is one base off.

V has 0 bases trimmed and J has 2 bases trimmed; junction bases matching no gene number 2. CDR1 and CDR2 are read off the germline V gene as SGHRS and YFSETQ. Taken from cysteine to phenylalanine, the CDR3 has 14 residues. Only CDR3 DNA remains: 42 bases, in frame from the first base. Here the chain combines TRBV5-1 and TRBJ2-7, and TRBD1 matches 7 of the central bases. This clonotype was obtained from a woman aged 50 to 60 who had recovered from COVID-19. Source material: peripheral blood. The nucleotide sequence reads TGCGCCAGCAGCTTGGCTCAGGGGGCCTACGAGCAGTACTTC. The encoded protein is CASSLAQGAYEQYF.